This T cell receptor beta chain was identified in a study of blood T cell repertoires in COVID-19. The overall study: Researchers got acute and convalescent COVID-19 samples from the United States, Italy and Spain.

Looked up from germline, CDR1 is SEHNR and CDR2 is FQNEAQ (reference sequence). Trimming took off 5 bases at V and 2 bases at J, with 16 bases between the two ends. The CDR3 length is 16 residues. Original processing notes: Scientists estimated how many nucleated cells there were by amplifying reference gene primers. Here immunoSEQ multiplex PCR was the method, and the copy in TCRdb shows in-frame clones only, minus some. V, J and clone size are taken as reported in that table, and D and trimming were inferred from the DNA itself. The sample contains approximately 230,000 clones, approximately 91% of which appear only once.

This clonotype was sampled from a woman in her thirties or forties who had recovered from COVID-19. The rearrangement joins TRBV7-9 to TRBJ2-1, with a tentative D call TRBD1 (6 bases). The sample comprised peripheral blood. DNA of the CDR3: TGTGCCAGCAGCACACAAGAAAGGACAGCCTACAATGAGCAGTTCTTC. Protein product: CASSTQERTAYNEQFF.